One sample yielded the 20 T cell receptor beta chains listed below, sequenced in a study of cytomegalovirus exposure and HLA in healthy donors. The primer mix had 60 Vbeta and 13 Jbeta primers. Profiled with immunoSEQ multiplex PCR; TCRdb holds only in-frame clones, not every one. The profile shows under 200,000 clones, 75% of them singletons. Sequencing was carried out using PBMCs. The receptor source for this set is a male donor in good health and CMV-seronegative.

The V call is TRBV6-1, the J call TRBJ1-4; D not resolved. The CDR3 has 15 amino acids. Trimming shortened V by 6 bases and J by 0 bases, and 11 bases separated the two germline ends. The germline V gene has CDR1 MNHNS and CDR2 SASEGT. CDR3 coding DNA: TGTGCCAGCAGCCTACAGCTTGCAACTAATGAAAAACTGTTTTTT. Its protein is CASSLQLATNEKLFF.

The J gene is TRBJ2-7, the V gene TRBV28, with a tentative D call TRBD2 (5 bases). Trimming stripped 7 bases from V and 5 bases from J, with 9 bases between. CDR3 size: 11 residues. Germline values: CDR1 MDHEN, CDR2 SYDVKM. This chain's CDR3 is CASNGENEQYF. CDR3 sequence (DNA): TGTGCCAGCAACGGGGAGAACGAGCAGTACTTC.

This rearrangement joins TRBV4-1 to TRBJ2-2; TRBD1 aligns across 7 bases. V lost 10 bases, J lost 7 bases, and 12 bases stayed unmatched. The CDR3 sequence is 14 residues long. Germline CDR1 reads MGHRA; CDR2 reads YSYEKL. CDR3 sequence (DNA): TGCGCCACAAAACTTACCCAGGGGGACGGGGAGCTGTTTTTT. Amino acid sequence: CATKLTQGDGELFF.

This chain joins TRBV7-2 and TRBJ2-5, with 8 bases identical to TRBD2. The CDR3 contains 17 residues. The V gene end was trimmed by 1 base and the J gene end by 5 bases; junction bases not matched to a gene: 12. Germline CDR1 reads SGHTA; CDR2 reads FQGNSA. In DNA, the CDR3 is TGTGCCAGCAGCTTAGATGGTGCGGGAGGTACGCGGGAGACCCAGTACTTC. Encoded protein: CASSLDGAGGTRETQYF.

A single count supports this clone. The V and J genes are TRBV5-1 and TRBJ1-2; D is ambiguous. Germline CDR1 is SGHRS and CDR2 is YFSETQ. V lost 1 base, J lost 8 bases, and 12 bases lay in between. CDR3 length: 13 amino acids. In nucleotides, the CDR3 is TGCGCCAGCAGCTTGCCCGGAGGCGGGGGCTACACCTTC. It yields the protein CASSLPGGGGYTF.

V usage is TRBV5-6 and J usage is TRBJ1-4; TRBD1 agrees at 7 bases. CDR1 is SGHDT and CDR2 is YYEEEE in the germline V gene. The CDR3 spans 14 residues. The junction had 3 bases not matched to a gene; V was cut back by 2 bases and J by 5 bases. The CDR3 nucleotides are TGTGCCAGCAGCTTTCGGACAGGAAATGAAAAACTGTTTTTT. Protein: CASSFRTGNEKLFF.

The V gene is TRBV11-2, the J gene TRBJ2-1; the D gene is possibly TRBD2 (6 bases). This CDR3 contains 14 residues. Deletions cut 5 bases from V and 12 bases from J, with 20 bases between. Germline values: CDR1 SGHAT, CDR2 FQNNGV. The CDR3 DNA is TGTGCCAGCAGCAGCGGGTCAAACAATGAGCGGCAGTTCTTC. Translation gives CASSSGSNNERQFF.

V is TRBV5-1 and J is TRBJ2-5, with 12 bases matching TRBD2. Germline V gene lookup returns CDR1 SGHRS and CDR2 YFSETQ. V dropped 0 bases and J dropped 1; count of bases not matched to a gene: 7. The CDR3 is made up of 18 amino acids. The CDR3 DNA follows: TGCGCCAGCAGCTTGGAAGCTAGCGGGGGGGCGTCCCAAGAGACCCAGTACTTC. Translation gives CASSLEASGGASQETQYF.

The gene calls are TRBV6-1 and TRBJ2-7; the match to TRBD1 covers 7 bases. CDR1 MNHNS and CDR2 SASEGT come from the germline V gene. The CDR3 has 15 amino acids. Unmatched junction bases numbered 15, after V lost 7 bases and J lost 6 bases. The CDR3 protein is CASTSTLRGLPEQYF. In DNA form, the CDR3 reads TGTGCCAGCACCTCGACCCTTAGGGGGCTCCCCGAGCAGTACTTC.

The rearrangement links TRBV4-3 to TRBJ1-1; no reliable D call. V was clipped by 0 bases and J by 0 bases, with 8 bases between them. The CDR3 sequence is 15 residues long. CDR1 is LGHNA and CDR2 is YSLEER in the germline V gene. The chain's CDR3 is CASSQDPGVNTEAFF. CDR3 nucleotides: TGCGCCAGCAGCCAAGATCCCGGAGTGAACACTGAAGCTTTCTTT.

J is TRBJ2-3 and V is TRBV2; 14 nucleotides match TRBD2. The germline CDR1 and CDR2 sequences are SNHLY and FYNNEI. The CDR3 totals 17 residues. The trim removed 10 bases at V and 2 bases at J, leaving 11 bases unmatched. CDR3 DNA sequence: TGTGCCATACTAGGACTAGCGGGAGGCCACTACACAGATACGCAGTATTTT. Amino acids: CAILGLAGGHYTDTQYF. Drawing the rest from reference TRBV2 and TRBJ2-3, the complete variable domain is EPEVTQTPSHQVTQMGQEVILRCVPISNHLYFYWYRQILGQKVEFLVSFYNNEISEKSEIFDDQFSVERPDGSNFTLKIRSTKLEDSAMYFCAILGLAGGHYTDTQYFGPGTRLTVL.

This clone occurred a few times. This chain uses TRBV6-1 with TRBJ2-1; 11 nucleotides agree with TRBD1. The CDR3 is made up of 15 amino acids. Trimming took 1 base from V and 6 from J; bases not matched to a gene: 2. The V gene's germline CDR1 is MNHNS and CDR2 SASEGT. The CDR3 DNA sequence: TGTGCCAGCAGTGAAGAAGGGACAGGGGGCAATGAGCAGTTCTTC. Translated: CASSEEGTGGNEQFF.

The chain uses TRBV5-4 and TRBJ2-7; unclear D gene. V lost 1 base to trimming and J lost 2 bases, with 7 bases between them. The CDR3 runs to 13 residues. Looked up from germline, CDR1 is SGHNT and CDR2 is YYREEE (reference sequence). The CDR3: CASSLRGTYEQYF. The CDR3 nucleotides are TGTGCCAGCAGCTTGAGAGGTACCTACGAGCAGTACTTC.

This chain connects TRBV6-6 to TRBJ2-5; D possibly corresponds to TRBD1 (5 bases). Gene TRBJ2-7 matches the end of the DNA better, so the J call may be wrong. The CDR3 totals 13 residues. The germline V gene has CDR1 MNHNY and CDR2 SVGAGI (reference sequence). For the CDR3, the DNA is TGTGCCAGCAGTCTCTTACAGGAAACCGAGCAGTACTTC. Amino acid sequence: CASSLLQETEQYF.

J is TRBJ1-1 and V is TRBV10-3; D is unresolved. In germline, CDR1 is ENHRY, CDR2 SYGVKD. The CDR3 extends over 16 amino acids. Trimming left V 0 bases short and J 0 bases short, with 11 bases between. CDR3 DNA sequence: TGTGCCATCAGTGAGTCGAACCCGAGTATGAACACTGAAGCTTTCTTT. Protein product: CAISESNPSMNTEAFF.

The chain carries TRBV5-6 and TRBJ2-1; 7 nucleotides match TRBD1. The CDR3 sequence is 15 residues long. The germline gives CDR1 SGHDT, CDR2 YYEEEE. J lost 4 bases, V lost 5 bases, and 9 bases had no gene match. CDR3 coding DNA: TGTGCCAGCAGGCTTACAGGGGTTGGGTACAATGAGCAGTTCTTC. Amino acids: CASRLTGVGYNEQFF.

This chain connects TRBV5-6 to TRBJ2-3; 7 positions agree with TRBD1. Germline values: CDR1 SGHDT, CDR2 YYEEEE. V trimming: 4 bases; J trimming: 4 bases; junction bases outside the gene matches: 12. This CDR3 region has 16 residues. CDR3 coding DNA: TGTGCCAGCAGCCGCATCCAGGGGGTGGTTGCAGATACGCAGTATTTT. This gives the protein CASSRIQGVVADTQYF.

The chain joins TRBV5-1 to TRBJ1-1; D perhaps matches TRBD1 (5 bases). This CDR3 has 14 amino acids. From germline, CDR1 is SGHRS and CDR2 YFSETQ. The ends were cut back, 4 bases at V and 1 base at J, with 11 bases in the middle. The CDR3 region is CASSHGTANTEAFF. CDR3 DNA: TGCGCCAGCAGCCACGGGACTGCGAACACTGAAGCTTTCTTT.

The chain is built from TRBV18 and TRBJ2-1, with 11 bases aligning to TRBD2. Germline lookup yields CDR1 KGHSH and CDR2 LQKENI. The V gene end was trimmed by 0 bases and the J gene end by 5 bases; junction bases not matched to a gene: 3. The CDR3 extends over 16 amino acids. The CDR3 DNA follows: TGTGCCAGCTCACCACCCGGGACTAGCGGAAACAATGAGCAGTTCTTC. This gives the protein CASSPPGTSGNNEQFF.

The chain is built from TRBV5-1 and TRBJ2-3; 7 bases line up with TRBD2. V gave up 0 bases and J gave up 4 bases; unmatched junction bases: 5. CDR3 length: 15 residues. Germline V CDR1 and CDR2: SGHRS, YFSETQ. The CDR3 DNA follows: TGCGCCAGCAGCTTGGAAGGGAGGGTCGCAGATACGCAGTATTTT. Encoded protein: CASSLEGRVADTQYF.